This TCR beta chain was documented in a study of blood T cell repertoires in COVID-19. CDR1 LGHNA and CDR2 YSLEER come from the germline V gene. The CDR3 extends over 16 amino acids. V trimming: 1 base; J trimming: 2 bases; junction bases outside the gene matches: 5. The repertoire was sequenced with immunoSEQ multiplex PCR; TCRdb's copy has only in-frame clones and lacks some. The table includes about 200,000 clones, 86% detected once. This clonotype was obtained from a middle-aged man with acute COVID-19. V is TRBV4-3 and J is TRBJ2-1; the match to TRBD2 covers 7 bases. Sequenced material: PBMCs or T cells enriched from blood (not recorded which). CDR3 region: CASSQGEGPAYNEQFF. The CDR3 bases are TGCGCCAGCAGCCAAGGGGAGGGCCCTGCCTACAATGAGCAGTTCTTC.